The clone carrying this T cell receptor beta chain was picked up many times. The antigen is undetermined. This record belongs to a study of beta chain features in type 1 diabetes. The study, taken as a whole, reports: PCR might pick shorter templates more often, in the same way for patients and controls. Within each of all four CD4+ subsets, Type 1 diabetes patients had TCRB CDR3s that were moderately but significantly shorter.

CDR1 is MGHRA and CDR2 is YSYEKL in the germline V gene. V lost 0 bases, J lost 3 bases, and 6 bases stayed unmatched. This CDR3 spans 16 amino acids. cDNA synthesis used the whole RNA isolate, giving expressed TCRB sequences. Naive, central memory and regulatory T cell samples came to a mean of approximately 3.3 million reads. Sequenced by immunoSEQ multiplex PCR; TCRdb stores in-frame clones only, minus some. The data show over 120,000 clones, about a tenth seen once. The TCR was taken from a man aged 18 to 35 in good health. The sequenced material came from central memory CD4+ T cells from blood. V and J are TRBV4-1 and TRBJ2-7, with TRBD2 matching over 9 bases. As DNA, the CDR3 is TGCGCCAGCAGCCAAGACGAGACTAGCGGATTCTACGAGCAGTACTTC. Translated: CASSQDETSGFYEQYF.